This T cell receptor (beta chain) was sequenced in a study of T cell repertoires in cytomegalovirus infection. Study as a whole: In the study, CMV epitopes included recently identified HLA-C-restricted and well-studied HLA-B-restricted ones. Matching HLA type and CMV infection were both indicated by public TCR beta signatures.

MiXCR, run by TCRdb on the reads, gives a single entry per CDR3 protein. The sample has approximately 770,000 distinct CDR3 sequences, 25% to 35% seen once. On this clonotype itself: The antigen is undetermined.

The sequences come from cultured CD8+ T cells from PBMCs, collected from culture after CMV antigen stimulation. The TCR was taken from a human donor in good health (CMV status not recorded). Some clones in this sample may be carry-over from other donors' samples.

The CDR3 sequence is CASRWRGDYNEQFF. The CDR3, as DNA: TGTGCCAGCAGATGGCGGGGGGATTACAATGAGCAGTTCTTC. V is TRBV6-5 and J is TRBJ2-1; 8 bases are shared with TRBD2. The germline CDR1 and CDR2 sequences are MNHEY and SVGAGI. The CDR3 has 14 amino acids. The V and J ends lost 6 bases and 4 bases, in that order; junction bases with no gene match: 5.